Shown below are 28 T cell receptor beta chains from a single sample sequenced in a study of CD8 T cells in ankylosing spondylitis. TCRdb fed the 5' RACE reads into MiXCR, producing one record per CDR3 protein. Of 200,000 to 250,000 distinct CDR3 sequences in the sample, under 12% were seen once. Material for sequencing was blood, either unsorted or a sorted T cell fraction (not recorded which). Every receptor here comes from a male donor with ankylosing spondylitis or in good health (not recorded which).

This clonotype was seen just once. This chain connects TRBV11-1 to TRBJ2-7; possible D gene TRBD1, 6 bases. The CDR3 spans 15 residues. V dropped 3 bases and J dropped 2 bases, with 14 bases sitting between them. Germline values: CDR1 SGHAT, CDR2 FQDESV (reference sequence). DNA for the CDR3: TGTGCCAGCAGCTTTCTTGGGGGCTCGGCCTACGAGCAGTACTTC. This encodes CASSFLGGSAYEQYF.

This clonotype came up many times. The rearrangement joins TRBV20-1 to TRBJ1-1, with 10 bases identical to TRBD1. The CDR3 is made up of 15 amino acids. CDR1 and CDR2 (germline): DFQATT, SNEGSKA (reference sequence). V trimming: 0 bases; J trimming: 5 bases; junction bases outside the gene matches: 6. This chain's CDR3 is CSARDRTGGKTEAFF. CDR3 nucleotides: TGCAGTGCTAGAGATCGGACAGGGGGGAAGACTGAAGCTTTCTTT.

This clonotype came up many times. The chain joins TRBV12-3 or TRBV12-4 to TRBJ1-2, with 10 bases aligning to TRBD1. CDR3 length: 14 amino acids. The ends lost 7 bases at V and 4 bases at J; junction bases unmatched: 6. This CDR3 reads CASTLGQGVYGYTF. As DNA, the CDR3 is TGTGCCAGCACCCTTGGACAGGGGGTCTATGGCTACACCTTC.

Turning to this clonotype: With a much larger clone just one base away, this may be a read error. This chain's CDR3 is CASSPSGDTGAANYVYTF. As DNA, the CDR3 is TGTGCCAGCTCACCGAGTGGAGACACAGGAGCAGCTAACTATGTCTACACCTTC. The chain couples TRBV18 to TRBJ1-2, with a possible D match to TRBD1 (5 bases). CDR3 length: 18 residues. Germline V gene data show CDR1 as KGHSH and CDR2 as LQKENI. Variable domain in full (rest from reference TRBV18 and TRBJ1-2): NAGVMQNPRHLVRRRGQEARLRCSPMKGHSHVYWYRQLPEEGLKFMVYLQKENIIDESGMPKERFSAEFPKEGPSILRIQQVVRGDSAAYFCASSPSGDTGAANYVYTFGSGTRLTVV.

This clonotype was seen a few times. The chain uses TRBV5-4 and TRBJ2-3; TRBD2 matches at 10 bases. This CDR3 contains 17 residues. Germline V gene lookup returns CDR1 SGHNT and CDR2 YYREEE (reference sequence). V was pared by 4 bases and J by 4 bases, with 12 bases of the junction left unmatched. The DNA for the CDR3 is TGTGCCAGCAGCCCAAACAGACTAGCGGGTGGGGCAGATACGCAGTATTTT. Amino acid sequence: CASSPNRLAGGADTQYF.

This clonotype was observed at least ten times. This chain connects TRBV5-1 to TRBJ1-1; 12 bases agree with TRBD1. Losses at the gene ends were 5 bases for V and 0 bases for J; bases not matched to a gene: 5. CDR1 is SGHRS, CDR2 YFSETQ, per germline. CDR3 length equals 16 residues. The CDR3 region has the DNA TGCGCCAGCAGGGCCGGGACAGGGGGCATGAACACTGAAGCTTTCTTT. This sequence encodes CASRAGTGGMNTEAFF.

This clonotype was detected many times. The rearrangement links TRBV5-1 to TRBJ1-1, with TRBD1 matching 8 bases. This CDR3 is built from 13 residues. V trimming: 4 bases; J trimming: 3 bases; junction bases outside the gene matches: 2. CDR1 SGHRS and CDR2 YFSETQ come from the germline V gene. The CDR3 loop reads CASSVQGDTEAFF. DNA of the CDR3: TGCGCCAGCAGCGTACAGGGGGACACTGAAGCTTTCTTT.

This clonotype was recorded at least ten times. The DNA for the CDR3 is TGCAGTGTCCTCTACAGGGGCCAGAGCAATCAGCCCCAGCATTTT. It specifies CSVLYRGQSNQPQHF. The chain employs TRBV20-1 and TRBJ1-5; 7 positions agree with TRBD1. V lost 7 bases to trimming and J lost 1 base; unmatched junction nucleotides: 10. The V gene's germline CDR1 is DFQATT and CDR2 SNEGSKA (reference sequence). This CDR3 has 15 amino acids.

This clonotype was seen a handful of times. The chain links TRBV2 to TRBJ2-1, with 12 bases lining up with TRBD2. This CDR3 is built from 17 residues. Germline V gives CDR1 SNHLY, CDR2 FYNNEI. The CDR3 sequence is CAKHPTSGGSSYNEQFF. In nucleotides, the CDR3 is TGTGCAAAGCACCCGACTAGCGGGGGATCCTCCTACAATGAGCAGTTCTTC.

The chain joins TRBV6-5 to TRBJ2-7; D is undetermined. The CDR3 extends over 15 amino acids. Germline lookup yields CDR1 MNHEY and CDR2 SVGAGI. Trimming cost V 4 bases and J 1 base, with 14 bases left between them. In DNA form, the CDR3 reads TGTGCCAGCAGTTTCCCTCCCGGAGTTTCCTACGAGCAGTACTTC. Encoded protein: CASSFPPGVSYEQYF.

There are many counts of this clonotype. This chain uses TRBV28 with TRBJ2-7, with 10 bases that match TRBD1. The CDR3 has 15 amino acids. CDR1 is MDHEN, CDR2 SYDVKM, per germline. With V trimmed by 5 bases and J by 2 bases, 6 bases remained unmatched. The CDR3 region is CASSGGTGAPYEQYF. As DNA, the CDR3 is TGTGCCAGCAGTGGAGGGACAGGGGCCCCCTACGAGCAGTACTTC. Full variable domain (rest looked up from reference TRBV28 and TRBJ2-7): DVKVTQSSRYLVKRTGEKVFLECVQDMDHENMFWYRQDPGLGLRLIYFSYDVKMKEKGDIPEGYSVSREKKERFSLILESASTNQTSMYLCASSGGTGAPYEQYFGPGTRLTVT.

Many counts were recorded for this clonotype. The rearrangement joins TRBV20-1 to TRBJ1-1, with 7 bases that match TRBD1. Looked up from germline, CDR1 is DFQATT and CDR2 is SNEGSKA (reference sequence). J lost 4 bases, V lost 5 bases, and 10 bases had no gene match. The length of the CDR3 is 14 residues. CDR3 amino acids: CSARTTGVVTEAFF. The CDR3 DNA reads TGCAGTGCTCGAACCACAGGGGTTGTCACTGAAGCTTTCTTT.

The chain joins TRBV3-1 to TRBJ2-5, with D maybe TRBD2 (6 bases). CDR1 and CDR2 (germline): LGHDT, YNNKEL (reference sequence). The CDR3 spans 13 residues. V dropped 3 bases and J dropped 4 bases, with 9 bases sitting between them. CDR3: CASSQGGGETQYF. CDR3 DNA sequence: TGTGCCAGCAGCCAGGGGGGTGGAGAGACCCAGTACTTC.

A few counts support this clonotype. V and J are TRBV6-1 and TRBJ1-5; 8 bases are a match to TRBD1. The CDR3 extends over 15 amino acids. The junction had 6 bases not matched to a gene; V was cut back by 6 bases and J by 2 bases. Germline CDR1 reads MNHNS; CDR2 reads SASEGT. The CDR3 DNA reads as TGTGCCAGCAGGAACACGGGACAGGGCAATCAGCCCCAGCATTTT. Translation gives CASRNTGQGNQPQHF.

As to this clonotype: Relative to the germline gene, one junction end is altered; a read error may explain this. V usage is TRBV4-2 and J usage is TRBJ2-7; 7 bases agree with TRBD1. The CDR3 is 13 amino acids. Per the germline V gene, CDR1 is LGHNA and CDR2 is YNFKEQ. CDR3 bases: TGTGCCATCAGCCCCGGGACAGCGTACGAGCAGTACTTC. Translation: CAISPGTAYEQYF.

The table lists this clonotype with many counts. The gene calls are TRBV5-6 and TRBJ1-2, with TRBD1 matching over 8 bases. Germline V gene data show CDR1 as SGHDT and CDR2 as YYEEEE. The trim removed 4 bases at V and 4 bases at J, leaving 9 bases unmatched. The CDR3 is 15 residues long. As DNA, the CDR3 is TGTGCCAGCAGCCCCGGACAGGGTCTCATCTATGGCTACACCTTC. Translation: CASSPGQGLIYGYTF.

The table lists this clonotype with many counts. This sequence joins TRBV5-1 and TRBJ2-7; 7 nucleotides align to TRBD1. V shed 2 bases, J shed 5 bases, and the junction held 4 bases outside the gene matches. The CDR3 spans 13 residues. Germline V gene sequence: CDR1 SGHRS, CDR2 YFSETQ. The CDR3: CASSLQQGNEQYF. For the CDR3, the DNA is TGCGCCAGCAGCTTACAACAGGGGAACGAGCAGTACTTC.

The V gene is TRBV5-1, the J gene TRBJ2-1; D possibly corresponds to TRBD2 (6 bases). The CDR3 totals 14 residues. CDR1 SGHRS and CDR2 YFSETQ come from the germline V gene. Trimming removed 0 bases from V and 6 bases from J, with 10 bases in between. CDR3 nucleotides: TGCGCCAGCAGCTTGGATGGAGGGCCCAATGAGCAGTTCTTC. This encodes CASSLDGGPNEQFF.

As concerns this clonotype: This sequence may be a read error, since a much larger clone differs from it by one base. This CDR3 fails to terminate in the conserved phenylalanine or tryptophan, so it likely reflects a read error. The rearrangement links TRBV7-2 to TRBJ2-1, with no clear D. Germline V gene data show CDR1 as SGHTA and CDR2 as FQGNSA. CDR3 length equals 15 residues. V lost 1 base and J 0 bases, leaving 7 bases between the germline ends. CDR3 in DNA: TGTGCCAGCAGCTTAGACTACAGCTCCTACAATGAGCAGTTCTTG. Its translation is CASSLDYSSYNEQFL.

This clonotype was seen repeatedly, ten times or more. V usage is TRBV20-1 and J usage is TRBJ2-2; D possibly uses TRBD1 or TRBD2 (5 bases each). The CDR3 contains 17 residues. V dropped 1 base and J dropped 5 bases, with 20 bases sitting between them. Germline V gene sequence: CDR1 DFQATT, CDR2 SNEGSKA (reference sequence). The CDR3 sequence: CSARGRPTVLDTGELFF. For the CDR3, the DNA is TGCAGTGCTAGAGGACGGCCGACAGTACTAGATACCGGGGAGCTGTTTTTT.

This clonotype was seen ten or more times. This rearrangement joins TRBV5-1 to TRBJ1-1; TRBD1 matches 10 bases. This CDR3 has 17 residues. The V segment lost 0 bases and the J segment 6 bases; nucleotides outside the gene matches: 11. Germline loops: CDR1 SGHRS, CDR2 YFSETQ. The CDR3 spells CASSLDGTGAARPEAFF. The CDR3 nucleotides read TGCGCCAGCAGCTTGGACGGGACAGGGGCCGCCAGGCCTGAAGCTTTCTTT. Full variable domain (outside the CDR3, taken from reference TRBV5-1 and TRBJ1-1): KAGVTQTPRYLIKTRGQQVTLSCSPISGHRSVSWYQQTPGQGLQFLFEYFSETQRNKGNFPGRFSGRQFSNSRSEMNVSTLELGDSALYLCASSLDGTGAARPEAFFGQGTRLTVV.

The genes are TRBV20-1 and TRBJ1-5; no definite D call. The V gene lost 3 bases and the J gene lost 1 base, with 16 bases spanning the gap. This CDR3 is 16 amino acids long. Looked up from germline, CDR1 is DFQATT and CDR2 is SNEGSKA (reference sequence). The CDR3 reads CSARLDAPGSNQPQHF. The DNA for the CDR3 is TGCAGTGCTAGGCTGGACGCACCTGGGAGCAATCAGCCCCAGCATTTT.

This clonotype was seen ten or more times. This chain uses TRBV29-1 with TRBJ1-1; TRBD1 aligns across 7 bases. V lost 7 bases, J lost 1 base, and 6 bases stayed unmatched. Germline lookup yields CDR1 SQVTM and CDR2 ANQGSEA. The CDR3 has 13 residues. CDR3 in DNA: TGCAGCGCCGCGACAGGGACGAACACTGAAGCTTTCTTT. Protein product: CSAATGTNTEAFF.

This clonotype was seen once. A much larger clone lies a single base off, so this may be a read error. Here the CDR3 reads CCARDSRLAPISSPLHF. The CDR3 nucleotides read TGCTGTGCTAGGGACAGCAGACTAGCTCCTATAAGTTCACCCCTCCACTTT. The chain is built from TRBV20-1 and TRBJ1-6; TRBD1 matches at 7 bases. The CDR3 covers 17 residues. The germline V gene encodes CDR1 DFQATT and CDR2 SNEGSKA (reference sequence).

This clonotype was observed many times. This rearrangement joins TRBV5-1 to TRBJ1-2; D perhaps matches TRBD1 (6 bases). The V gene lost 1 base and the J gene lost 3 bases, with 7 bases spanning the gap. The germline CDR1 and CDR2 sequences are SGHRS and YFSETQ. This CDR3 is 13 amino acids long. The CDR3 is CASSLNRDYGYTF. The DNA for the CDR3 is TGCGCCAGCAGCTTGAACAGGGACTATGGCTACACCTTC. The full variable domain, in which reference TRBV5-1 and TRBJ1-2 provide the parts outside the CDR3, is KAGVTQTPRYLIKTRGQQVTLSCSPISGHRSVSWYQQTPGQGLQFLFEYFSETQRNKGNFPGRFSGRQFSNSRSEMNVSTLELGDSALYLCASSLNRDYGYTFGSGTRLTVV.

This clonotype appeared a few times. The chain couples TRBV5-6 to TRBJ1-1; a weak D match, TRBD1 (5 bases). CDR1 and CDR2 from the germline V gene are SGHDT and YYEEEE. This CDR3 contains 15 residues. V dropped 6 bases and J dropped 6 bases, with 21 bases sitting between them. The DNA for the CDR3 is TGTGCCAGCAACACGTGGGCAGGGTGGATGGCTGAAGCTTTCTTT. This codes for CASNTWAGWMAEAFF.

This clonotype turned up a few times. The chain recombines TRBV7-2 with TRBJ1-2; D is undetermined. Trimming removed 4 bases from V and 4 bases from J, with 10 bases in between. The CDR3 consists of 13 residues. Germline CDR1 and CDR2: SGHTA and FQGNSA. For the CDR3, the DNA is TGTGCCAGCAGCTCGGATGCGGCCTATGGCTACACCTTC. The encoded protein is CASSSDAAYGYTF.

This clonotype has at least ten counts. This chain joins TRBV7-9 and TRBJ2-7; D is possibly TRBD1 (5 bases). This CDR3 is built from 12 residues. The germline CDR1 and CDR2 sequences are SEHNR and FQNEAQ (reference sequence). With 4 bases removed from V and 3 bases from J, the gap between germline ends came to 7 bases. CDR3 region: CASSSQGYEQYF. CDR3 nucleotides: TGTGCCAGCAGCTCGCAGGGCTACGAGCAGTACTTC.